The 31 T cell receptor beta chains below were found in one sample sequenced in a study of blood T cell repertoires in COVID-19. Clones were sequenced by immunoSEQ multiplex PCR, and TCRdb holds only the in-frame ones, with some missing. The sample has 200,000 to 250,000 clones, around 82% seen once. Sequencing input: peripheral blood. Source of these receptors: a woman in her 30s who had recovered from COVID-19.

This clone occurred once. J is TRBJ2-7 and V is TRBV20-1; D call uncertain. Germline CDR1 DFQATT, CDR2 SNEGSKA (reference sequence). V lost 7 bases to trimming and J lost 2 bases, with 9 bases between them. This CDR3 comprises 11 residues. CDR3 DNA sequence: TGCAGTGGCCTGGTAGCCTACGAGCAGTACTTC. The encoded protein is CSGLVAYEQYF.

This clone occurred once. This rearrangement joins TRBV7-3 to TRBJ2-5; possibly TRBD1 for D (5 bases). Between the trimmed V and J ends, which lost 5 bases and 1 base, there was a span of 11 bases. The V gene's germline CDR1 is SGHTA and CDR2 FQGTGA. CDR3 length equals 14 residues. In DNA, the CDR3 is TGTGCCAGCAGCGCAGGGCCTACCCAAGAGACCCAGTACTTC. It yields the protein CASSAGPTQETQYF.

The chain has TRBV5-4 and TRBJ2-7; 7 bases map to TRBD1. Germline values: CDR1 SGHNT, CDR2 YYREEE (reference sequence). The CDR3 length is 14 residues. The V gene end was trimmed by 2 bases and the J gene end by 1 base; junction bases not matched to a gene: 3. The CDR3 DNA sequence: TGTGCCAGCAGCTTACGGGACAGATCCTACGAGCAGTACTTC. It codes for CASSLRDRSYEQYF.

This chain joins TRBV6-1 and TRBJ2-3; TRBD2 matches at 10 bases. Germline values: CDR1 MNHNS, CDR2 SASEGT. With V trimmed by 2 bases and J by 8 bases, 13 bases remained unmatched. The CDR3 contains 17 residues. Here the CDR3 DNA reads TGTGCCAGCAGTGAACGGACTAGCGGAGCCAATGGAGGTACGCAGTATTTT. It encodes CASSERTSGANGGTQYF.

This chain connects TRBV14 to TRBJ2-1; 13 positions match TRBD2. This CDR3 comprises 17 residues. Germline V CDR1 and CDR2: SGHDN, FVKESK. Unmatched junction bases numbered 7, after V lost 0 bases and J lost 8 bases. The CDR3 spells CASSQDELAGGQYEQFF. CDR3 in DNA: TGTGCCAGCAGCCAAGATGAACTAGCGGGAGGGCAGTATGAGCAGTTCTTC.

The V and J genes are TRBV5-1 and TRBJ2-1; 9 nucleotides match TRBD2. Germline loops: CDR1 SGHRS, CDR2 YFSETQ. Germline trimming cut 8 bases from V and 2 bases from J; bases unmatched to any gene: 11. The CDR3 is 16 amino acids. The DNA for the CDR3 is TGCGCCAGTCACGAGGCTAGCGGGGCTGCCTACAATGAGCAGTTCTTC. It yields the protein CASHEASGAAYNEQFF.

Only one count was recorded for this clone. The chain combines TRBV5-4 with TRBJ1-5; D perhaps matches TRBD1 (5 bases). The CDR3 has 13 residues. Germline loops: CDR1 SGHNT, CDR2 YYREEE (reference sequence). With 3 bases removed from V and 5 bases from J, the gap between germline ends came to 9 bases. DNA for the CDR3: TGTGCCAGCAGCTCCGGGGGGGATCAGCCCCAGCATTTT. Translation: CASSSGGDQPQHF.

The chain has TRBV19 and TRBJ2-3, with 15 bases lining up with TRBD2. Germline values: CDR1 LNHDA, CDR2 SQIVND (reference sequence). J lost 1 base, V lost 3 bases, and 11 bases had no gene match. This CDR3 comprises 20 residues. CDR3 bases: TGTGCCAGTAGTATCGTTCCCGGACTAGCGGGAGGGCCGGGCACAGATACGCAGTATTTT. Its protein product is CASSIVPGLAGGPGTDTQYF.

This clone occurred once. V usage is TRBV7-3 and J usage is TRBJ2-6; possible D gene TRBD1, 5 bases. Trimming left V 4 bases short and J 5 bases short, with 12 bases between. Germline assignment: CDR1 SGHTA and CDR2 FQGTGA. The CDR3 extends over 15 amino acids. CDR3 loop: CASSSLSDRANVLTF. The CDR3 DNA reads TGTGCCAGCAGCTCCCTCTCGGACAGGGCCAACGTCCTGACTTTC.

This clone was observed a single time. This rearrangement joins TRBV28 to TRBJ1-2, with D unresolved. The CDR3 loop spans 14 amino acids. The V and J ends lost 2 bases and 2 bases respectively, with 9 bases between them. Germline lookup yields CDR1 MDHEN and CDR2 SYDVKM. The CDR3 sequence: CASSLGGPNYGYTF. CDR3 bases: TGTGCCAGCAGTTTAGGCGGGCCCAACTATGGCTACACCTTC.

The sample holds one count of this clone. V is TRBV5-1 and J is TRBJ2-2; 8 nucleotides match TRBD1. The CDR3 has 15 residues. V shed 4 bases, J shed 5 bases, and the junction held 7 bases outside the gene matches. Germline CDR1 is SGHRS and CDR2 is YFSETQ. Here the CDR3 reads CASSGRQGSTGELFF. The CDR3 region has the DNA TGCGCCAGCAGCGGGCGACAGGGGTCAACCGGGGAGCTGTTTTTT.

This clone has at least ten counts. This chain connects TRBV19 to TRBJ2-7, with a weak D call TRBD2 (6 bases). V gave up 4 bases and J gave up 7 bases, with 20 bases separating them. Germline V gene sequence: CDR1 LNHDA, CDR2 SQIVND (reference sequence). CDR3 length: 15 residues. The DNA for the CDR3 is TGTGCCAGTAGTAATACGACGGGAGTACGTATAGAGCAGTACTTC. Protein product: CASSNTTGVRIEQYF.

This clone was recorded once. The chain is built from TRBV9 and TRBJ2-7, with TRBD2 matching over 10 bases. The CDR3 extends over 18 amino acids. Germline V gene data show CDR1 as SGDLS and CDR2 as YYNGEE. V trimming: 4 bases; J trimming: 6 bases; junction bases outside the gene matches: 19. Here the CDR3 reads CASSPMGASGREVGEQYF. CDR3 bases: TGTGCCAGCAGCCCGATGGGGGCTAGCGGGAGAGAGGTGGGCGAGCAGTACTTC.

The V and J genes are TRBV12-5 and TRBJ1-5; possible D gene TRBD1, 6 bases. The CDR3 extends over 15 amino acids. Trimming took off 1 base at V and 4 bases at J, with 11 bases between the two ends. Per the germline V gene, CDR1 is LGHNT and CDR2 is FRNRAP. DNA for the CDR3: TGTGCTAGTGGTTTGGCAGGGGCATGGAATCAGCCCCAGCATTTT. It specifies CASGLAGAWNQPQHF.

The chain joins TRBV5-1 to TRBJ1-2; D is possibly TRBD1 (6 bases). Trimming left V 0 bases short and J 3 bases short, with 9 bases between. Germline CDR1 and CDR2: SGHRS and YFSETQ. This CDR3 spans 14 amino acids. In nucleotides, the CDR3 is TGCGCCAGCAGCTTGGTGCCAGGGGACTATGGCTACACCTTC. Protein sequence: CASSLVPGDYGYTF.

This chain joins TRBV5-6 and TRBJ1-2; 7 bases map to TRBD1. This CDR3 region has 15 residues. Germline-derived CDR1 and CDR2 are SGHDT and YYEEEE. V lost 0 bases to trimming and J lost 5 bases; unmatched junction nucleotides: 7. CDR3: CASSLGQGGRYGYTF. CDR3 bases: TGTGCCAGCAGCTTGGGTCAGGGGGGTCGGTATGGCTACACCTTC.

This sequence joins TRBV28 and TRBJ1-1; maybe TRBD1 (6 bases). The CDR3 contains 16 residues. Trimming removed 10 bases from V and 2 bases from J, with 23 bases in between. Germline loops: CDR1 MDHEN, CDR2 SYDVKM. This CDR3 reads CAINSYMAGVNTEAFF. CDR3 nucleotides: TGTGCCATCAACAGTTATATGGCAGGGGTAAACACTGAAGCTTTCTTT.

This chain joins TRBV18 and TRBJ1-3, with a weak D call TRBD1 (6 bases). Germline V gene data show CDR1 as KGHSH and CDR2 as LQKENI. The CDR3 has 16 residues. Deletions cut 6 bases from V and 1 base from J, with 16 bases between. The CDR3 region is CASSSGTPASGNTIYF. In DNA form, the CDR3 reads TGTGCCAGCTCGTCCGGGACACCTGCGTCTGGAAACACCATATATTTT. The entire variable domain, with the rest obtained from reference TRBV18 and TRBJ1-3, is as follows: NAGVMQNPRHLVRRRGQEARLRCSPMKGHSHVYWYRQLPEEGLKFMVYLQKENIIDESGMPKERFSAEFPKEGPSILRIQQVVRGDSAAYFCASSSGTPASGNTIYFGEGSWLTVV.

J is TRBJ2-1 and V is TRBV7-9; 10 bases map to TRBD2. From germline, CDR1 is SEHNR and CDR2 FQNEAQ (reference sequence). This CDR3 has 17 amino acids. The V and J ends lost 1 base and 0 bases, in that order; junction bases with no gene match: 3. The CDR3 region has the DNA TGTGCCAGCAGCTTAGAGGTAGCGGGAGGCTCCTACAATGAGCAGTTCTTC. This gives the protein CASSLEVAGGSYNEQFF.

The chain combines TRBV7-9 with TRBJ1-1; 9 bases match TRBD1. The CDR3 spans 15 residues. J lost 8 bases, V lost 1 base, and 8 bases had no gene match. Germline CDR1 reads SEHNR; CDR2 reads FQNEAQ (reference sequence). The CDR3 region is CASSLGWTGVQEAFF. CDR3 DNA sequence: TGTGCCAGCAGCTTAGGATGGACAGGGGTACAGGAAGCTTTCTTT.

The chain has TRBV6-4 and TRBJ2-1; 10 bases map to TRBD2. The germline gives CDR1 MRHNA, CDR2 SNTAGT. The CDR3 extends over 16 amino acids. Germline trimming cut 4 bases from V and 9 bases from J; bases unmatched to any gene: 12. The CDR3 is CASSATQGLAIGEQFF. CDR3 DNA: TGTGCCAGCAGTGCGACCCAGGGACTAGCGATTGGTGAGCAGTTCTTC.

V gene TRBV2 combines with J gene TRBJ2-3, with 7 nucleotides matching TRBD1. The V gene end was trimmed by 7 bases and the J gene end by 2 bases; junction bases not matched to a gene: 12. This CDR3 spans 16 amino acids. Germline V CDR1 and CDR2: SNHLY, FYNNEI. In DNA, the CDR3 is TGTGCCAGCACCCGGACCCGCGGACAGGTCACAGATACGCAGTATTTT. As protein: CASTRTRGQVTDTQYF.

The chain combines TRBV28 with TRBJ2-1; 7 bases align to TRBD2. V shed 6 bases, J shed 7 bases, and the junction held 9 bases outside the gene matches. From germline, CDR1 is MDHEN and CDR2 SYDVKM. The CDR3 consists of 14 residues. CDR3 nucleotide sequence: TGTGCCAGCAGCTCTCCTGTTAGCGGGAATGAGCAGTTCTTC. Amino acid sequence: CASSSPVSGNEQFF.

This chain connects TRBV9 to TRBJ1-4; D is unresolved. Germline V lookup: CDR1 SGDLS, CDR2 YYNGEE. The germline V and J ends were trimmed by 2 bases and 3 bases, with 11 bases remaining between them. The CDR3 is 15 amino acids. This CDR3 is CASSVGRHANEKLFF. The CDR3 DNA sequence: TGTGCCAGCAGCGTCGGCCGACACGCTAATGAAAAACTGTTTTTT.

With respect to this clone: The sample contains more than one DNA sequence encoding this CDR3. This chain connects TRBV21-1 to TRBJ2-7; the table's D call, TRBD2, has no DNA check behind it. TRBV21-1 is designated a pseudogene. The CDR3 totals 15 residues. CDR3 nucleotide sequence: TGTGCCAGCAGCAAAGTAGGCGGCCGCTCCTACGAGCAGTACTTC. It translates to CASSKVGGRSYEQYF.

This clone is a singleton in its sample. The chain combines TRBV30 with TRBJ1-2, with 7 bases fitting TRBD1. This CDR3 spans 11 amino acids. Trimming removed 2 bases from V and 8 bases from J; junction bases left unmatched: 2. Germline-derived CDR1 and CDR2 are GTSNPN and SVGIG (reference sequence). This chain's CDR3 is CAWSQGEGYTF. The CDR3 nucleotides are TGTGCCTGGAGTCAGGGGGAGGGCTACACCTTC.

This clone has just one count. The chain employs TRBV19 and TRBJ1-1; maybe TRBD1 (6 bases). The CDR3 totals 19 residues. The germline gives CDR1 LNHDA, CDR2 SQIVND (reference sequence). Trimming stripped 0 bases from V and 3 bases from J, with 23 bases between. CDR3 nucleotide sequence: TGTGCCAGTAGTATAGATCTTAAACTTCCGGGGACACGGGACACTGAAGCTTTCTTT. It encodes CASSIDLKLPGTRDTEAFF.

The chain uses TRBV28 and TRBJ1-5; 7 bases are shared with TRBD1. The germline V gene encodes CDR1 MDHEN and CDR2 SYDVKM. V was clipped by 3 bases and J by 4 bases; unmatched bases: 3. The CDR3 consists of 14 residues. CDR3 nucleotide sequence: TGTGCCAGCAGTTTGGGCAGGGGGAATCAGCCCCAGCATTTT. Translation gives CASSLGRGNQPQHF.

The J gene is TRBJ1-4, the V gene TRBV5-1, with TRBD1 matching over 9 bases. Germline V gene sequence: CDR1 SGHRS, CDR2 YFSETQ. The CDR3 has 16 amino acids. Unmatched junction bases numbered 5, after V lost 2 bases and J lost 3 bases. In DNA, the CDR3 is TGCGCCAGCAGCTTAGGACAGGGGACATCTAATGAAAAACTGTTTTTT. Its protein is CASSLGQGTSNEKLFF.

The gene calls are TRBV11-2 and TRBJ2-7; 10 positions agree with TRBD2. The V and J ends lost 1 base and 3 bases, in that order; junction bases with no gene match: 9. Germline CDR1 and CDR2: SGHAT and FQNNGV. The CDR3 loop spans 17 amino acids. CDR3 sequence: CASSLGFSGTSDYEQYF. In DNA, the CDR3 is TGTGCCAGCAGCTTAGGTTTTTCAGGGACTAGCGACTACGAGCAGTACTTC.

The chain recombines TRBV30 with TRBJ2-5; 7 bases are a match to TRBD2. This CDR3 contains 13 residues. Germline V gene data show CDR1 as GTSNPN and CDR2 as SVGIG (reference sequence). V shed 5 bases and J 4 bases; nucleotides not matched to a gene: 7. For the CDR3, the DNA is TGTGCCTGGCAAAGATTAGCGGGAGAGACCCAGTACTTC. This codes for CAWQRLAGETQYF.